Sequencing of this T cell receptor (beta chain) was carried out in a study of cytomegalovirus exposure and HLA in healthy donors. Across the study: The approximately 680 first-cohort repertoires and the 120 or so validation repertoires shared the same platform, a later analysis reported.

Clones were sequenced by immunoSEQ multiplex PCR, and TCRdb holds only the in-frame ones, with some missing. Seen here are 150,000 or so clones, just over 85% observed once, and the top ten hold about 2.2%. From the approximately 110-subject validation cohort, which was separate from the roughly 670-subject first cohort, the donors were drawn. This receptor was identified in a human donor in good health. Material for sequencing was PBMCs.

CDR3 sequence: CASTTGPSYGYTF. For the CDR3, the DNA is TGTGCCAGCACGACAGGGCCCTCCTATGGCTACACCTTC. The V and J genes are TRBV2 and TRBJ1-2; 7 bases match TRBD1. Germline loops: CDR1 SNHLY, CDR2 FYNNEI. The CDR3 contains 13 residues. With 7 bases clipped from V and 4 bases from J, the junction kept 6 bases outside the gene matches.